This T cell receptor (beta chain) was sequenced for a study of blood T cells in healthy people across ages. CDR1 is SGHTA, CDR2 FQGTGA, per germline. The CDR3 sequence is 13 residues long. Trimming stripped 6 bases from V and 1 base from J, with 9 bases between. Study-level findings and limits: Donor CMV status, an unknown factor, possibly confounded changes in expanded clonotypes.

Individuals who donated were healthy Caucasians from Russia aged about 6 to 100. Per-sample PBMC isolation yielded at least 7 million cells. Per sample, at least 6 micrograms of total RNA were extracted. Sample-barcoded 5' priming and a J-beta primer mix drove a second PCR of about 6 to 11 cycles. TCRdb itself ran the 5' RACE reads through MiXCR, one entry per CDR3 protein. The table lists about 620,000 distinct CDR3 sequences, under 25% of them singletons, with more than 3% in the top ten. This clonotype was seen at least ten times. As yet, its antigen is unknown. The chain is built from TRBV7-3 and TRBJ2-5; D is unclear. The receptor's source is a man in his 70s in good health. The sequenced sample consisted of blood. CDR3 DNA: TGTGCCAGCAGTTCCGGGCGCCAAGAGACCCAGTACTTC. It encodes CASSSGRQETQYF.